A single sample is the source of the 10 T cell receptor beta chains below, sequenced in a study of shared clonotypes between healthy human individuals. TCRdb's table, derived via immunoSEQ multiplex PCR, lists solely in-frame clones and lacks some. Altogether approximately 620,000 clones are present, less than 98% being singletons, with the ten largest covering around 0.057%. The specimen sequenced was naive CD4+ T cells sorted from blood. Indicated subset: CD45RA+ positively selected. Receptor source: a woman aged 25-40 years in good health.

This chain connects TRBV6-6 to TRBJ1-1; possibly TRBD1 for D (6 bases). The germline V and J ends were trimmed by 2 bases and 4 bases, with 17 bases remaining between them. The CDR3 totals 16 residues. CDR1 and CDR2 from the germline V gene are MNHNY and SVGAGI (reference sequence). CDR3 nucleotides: TGTGCCAGCAGTTACCCTAAGGGGGGCGGATTCACTGAAGCTTTCTTT. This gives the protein CASSYPKGGGFTEAFF.

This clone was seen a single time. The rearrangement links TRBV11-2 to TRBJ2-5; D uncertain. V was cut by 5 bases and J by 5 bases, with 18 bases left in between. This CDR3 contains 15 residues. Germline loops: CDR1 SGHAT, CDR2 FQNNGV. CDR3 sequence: CASSLMDRLRETQYF. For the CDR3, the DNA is TGTGCCAGCAGCCTAATGGACCGATTGAGGGAGACCCAGTACTTC.

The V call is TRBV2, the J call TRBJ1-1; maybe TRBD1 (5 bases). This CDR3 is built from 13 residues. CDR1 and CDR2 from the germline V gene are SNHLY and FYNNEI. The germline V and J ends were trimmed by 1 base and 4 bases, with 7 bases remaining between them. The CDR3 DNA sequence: TGTGCCAGCAGTGAAGGGGGGTCCACTGAAGCTTTCTTT. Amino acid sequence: CASSEGGSTEAFF.

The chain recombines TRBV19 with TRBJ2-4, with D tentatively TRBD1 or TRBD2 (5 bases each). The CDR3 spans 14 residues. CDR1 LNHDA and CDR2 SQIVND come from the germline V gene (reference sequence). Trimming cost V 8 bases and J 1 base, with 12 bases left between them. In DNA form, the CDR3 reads TGTGCCAGTGGGGGTTCTGACGCCAAAAACATTCAGTACTTC. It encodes CASGGSDAKNIQYF.

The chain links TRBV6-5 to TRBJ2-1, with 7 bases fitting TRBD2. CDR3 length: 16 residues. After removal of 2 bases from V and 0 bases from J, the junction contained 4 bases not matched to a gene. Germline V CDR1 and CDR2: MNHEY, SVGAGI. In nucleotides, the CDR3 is TGTGCCAGCAGTTACCCCAGCGGGATCTCCTACAATGAGCAGTTCTTC. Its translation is CASSYPSGISYNEQFF.

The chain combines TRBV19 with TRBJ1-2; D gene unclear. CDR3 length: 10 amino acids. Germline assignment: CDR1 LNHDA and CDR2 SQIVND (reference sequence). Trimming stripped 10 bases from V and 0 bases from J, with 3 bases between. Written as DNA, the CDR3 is TGTGCCAACCCTAACTATGGCTACACCTTC. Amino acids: CANPNYGYTF.

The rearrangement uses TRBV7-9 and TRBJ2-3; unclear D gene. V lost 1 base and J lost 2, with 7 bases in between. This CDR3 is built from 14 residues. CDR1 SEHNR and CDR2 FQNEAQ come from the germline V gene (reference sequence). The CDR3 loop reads CASSLDRNTDTQYF. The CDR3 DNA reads TGTGCCAGCAGCTTAGATAGGAACACAGATACGCAGTATTTT. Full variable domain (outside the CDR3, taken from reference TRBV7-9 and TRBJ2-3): DTGVSQNPRHKITKRGQNVTFRCDPISEHNRLYWYRQTLGQGPEFLTYFQNEAQLEKSRLLSDRFSAERPKGSFSTLEIQRTEQGDSAMYLCASSLDRNTDTQYFGPGTRLTVL.

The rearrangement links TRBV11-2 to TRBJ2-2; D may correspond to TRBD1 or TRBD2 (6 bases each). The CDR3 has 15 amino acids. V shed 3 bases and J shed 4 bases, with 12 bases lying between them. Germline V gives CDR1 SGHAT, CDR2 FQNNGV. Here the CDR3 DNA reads TGTGCCAGCAGCTTGTGGGGGGCGGGCACCGGGGAGCTGTTTTTT. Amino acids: CASSLWGAGTGELFF. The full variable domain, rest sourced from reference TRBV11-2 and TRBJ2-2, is EAGVAQSPRYKIIEKRQSVAFWCNPISGHATLYWYQQILGQGPKLLIQFQNNGVVDDSQLPKDRFSAERLKGVDSTLKIQPAKLEDSAVYLCASSLWGAGTGELFFGEGSRLTVL.

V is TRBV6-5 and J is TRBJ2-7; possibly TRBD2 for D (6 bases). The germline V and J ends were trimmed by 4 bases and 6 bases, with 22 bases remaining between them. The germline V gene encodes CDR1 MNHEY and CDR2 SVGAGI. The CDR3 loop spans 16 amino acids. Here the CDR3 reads CASSWARDAGSREQYF. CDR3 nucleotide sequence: TGTGCCAGCAGTTGGGCCCGGGACGCGGGGTCTCGCGAGCAGTACTTC.

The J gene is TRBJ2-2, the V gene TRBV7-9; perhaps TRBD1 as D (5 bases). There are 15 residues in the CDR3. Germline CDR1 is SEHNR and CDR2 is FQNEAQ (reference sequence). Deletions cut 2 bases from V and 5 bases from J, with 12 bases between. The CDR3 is CASSLKQARTGELFF. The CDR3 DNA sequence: TGTGCCAGCAGCTTAAAACAGGCTAGAACCGGGGAGCTGTTTTTT. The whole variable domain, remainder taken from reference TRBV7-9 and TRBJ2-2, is DTGVSQNPRHKITKRGQNVTFRCDPISEHNRLYWYRQTLGQGPEFLTYFQNEAQLEKSRLLSDRFSAERPKGSFSTLEIQRTEQGDSAMYLCASSLKQARTGELFFGEGSRLTVL.